Below are 32 T cell receptor beta chains sequenced from a single sample in a study of T-cell memory formation after mild COVID-19. TCRdb re-analysed the 5' RACE reads in MiXCR, keeping a single row per CDR3 protein. Altogether about 400,000 distinct CDR3 sequences are present, roughly 24% being singletons, with the ten largest covering 8.8%. The sequencing input was PBMCs or a T cell subset sorted from them (not recorded which). Every receptor here comes from an adult woman who had mild COVID-19 (a few samples of this study predate the infection). Cell type and time point are not known.

This clonotype was found a few times. This chain joins TRBV15 and TRBJ1-2, with 7 bases lining up with TRBD1. The CDR3 is 15 amino acids. Trimming cost V 0 bases and J 4 bases; bases outside gene matches: 5. The germline gives CDR1 LNHNV, CDR2 YYDKDF (reference sequence). CDR3 in amino acids: CATSRDVTGLYGYTF. CDR3 DNA: TGTGCCACCAGCAGAGATGTGACAGGGCTCTATGGCTACACCTTC.

This clonotype appeared a single time. Germline and junction disagree at one end, which may indicate a read error. Here the CDR3 reads CASTLTGDTGELFF. In nucleotides, the CDR3 is TGTGCCAGCACCTTAACAGGGGACACCGGGGAGCTGTTTTTT. J is TRBJ2-2 and V is TRBV7-3, with TRBD1 identical over 7 bases. The CDR3 runs 14 residues. The germline V gene encodes CDR1 SGHTA and CDR2 FQGTGA.

V gene TRBV5-5 combines with J gene TRBJ2-5; D may be TRBD1 (6 bases). There are 15 residues in the CDR3. Trimming left V 0 bases short and J 2 bases short, with 11 bases between. The germline V gene has CDR1 SGHKS and CDR2 YYEKEE (reference sequence). CDR3 sequence reads: CASSLDRAGQETQYF. The CDR3 bases are TGTGCCAGCAGCTTGGACAGGGCTGGACAAGAGACCCAGTACTTC.

The rearrangement uses TRBV19 and TRBJ2-5; possibly TRBD2 for D (5 bases). The CDR3 totals 15 residues. The ends were cut back, 5 bases at V and 0 bases at J, with 13 bases in the middle. Germline CDR1 reads LNHDA; CDR2 reads SQIVND (reference sequence). The CDR3 here is CASSSISANQETQYF. The CDR3 DNA reads TGTGCCAGTAGTTCAATTAGCGCGAACCAAGAGACCCAGTACTTC.

A few counts support this clonotype. The chain combines TRBV9 with TRBJ2-7; D is possibly TRBD1 (6 bases). CDR1 and CDR2 (germline): SGDLS, YYNGEE. Deletions cut 2 bases from V and 3 bases from J, with 12 bases between. The CDR3 has 14 amino acids. CDR3 sequence: CASSVRDTNYEQYF. CDR3 sequence (DNA): TGTGCCAGCAGCGTCCGGGACACCAACTACGAGCAGTACTTC.

This clonotype appeared a few times. The genes are TRBV13 and TRBJ2-3, with TRBD1 identical over 7 bases. With V trimmed by 5 bases and J by 1 base, 9 bases remained unmatched. This CDR3 has 16 residues. From germline, CDR1 is PRHDT and CDR2 FYEKMQ (reference sequence). Here the CDR3 reads CASSPAGTVRTDTQYF. DNA of the CDR3: TGTGCCAGCAGCCCCGCCGGGACAGTGCGCACAGATACGCAGTATTTT. The full variable domain, its missing parts supplied by reference TRBV13 and TRBJ2-3, is AAGVIQSPRHLIKEKRETATLKCYPIPRHDTVYWYQQGPGQDPQFLISFYEKMQSDKGSIPDRFSAQQFSDYHSELNMSSLELGDSALYFCASSPAGTVRTDTQYFGPGTRLTVL.

This clonotype was picked up a small number of times. This chain links TRBV4-3 with TRBJ2-3; perhaps TRBD1 as D (5 bases). Germline V lookup: CDR1 LGHNA, CDR2 YSLEER. Trimming took off 1 base at V and 4 bases at J, with 6 bases between the two ends. CDR3 length: 13 amino acids. The CDR3 loop is CASSQGGPDTQYF. The CDR3 DNA reads TGCGCCAGCAGCCAAGGGGGCCCAGATACGCAGTATTTT.

This clonotype was detected only a few times. The chain is built from TRBV5-1 and TRBJ1-2; D is unresolved. The germline CDR1 and CDR2 sequences are SGHRS and YFSETQ. The length of the CDR3 is 15 residues. The germline V and J ends were trimmed by 4 bases and 5 bases, with 18 bases remaining between them. The CDR3 nucleotides read TGCGCCAGCAGCCCCCTCCTCAGGCCGGGGTATGGCTACACCTTC. This translates into CASSPLLRPGYGYTF.

This clonotype was counted only a few times. The chain combines TRBV15 with TRBJ2-2; D is uncertain. The germline V gene encodes CDR1 LNHNV and CDR2 YYDKDF (reference sequence). V lost 0 bases, J lost 0 bases, and 8 bases lay in between. The CDR3 extends over 16 amino acids. The CDR3 loop reads CATSRESGANTGELFF. The CDR3 DNA reads as TGTGCCACCAGCAGAGAGAGTGGAGCGAACACCGGGGAGCTGTTTTTT. Using reference TRBV15 and TRBJ2-2 for the parts outside the CDR3, the full variable domain is DAMVIQNPRYQVTQFGKPVTLSCSQTLNHNVMYWYQQKSSQAPKLLFHYYDKDFNNEADTPDNFQSRRPNTSFCFLDIRSPGLGDTAMYLCATSRESGANTGELFFGEGSRLTVL.

This clonotype came up many times. This chain joins TRBV9 and TRBJ2-2; D might be TRBD1 or TRBD2, each matching 5 bases. The germline V and J ends were trimmed by 6 bases and 3 bases, with 15 bases remaining between them. This CDR3 comprises 15 residues. Germline V gives CDR1 SGDLS, CDR2 YYNGEE. The CDR3 DNA sequence: TGTGCCAGCACCGCCGGGGCTACGGACACCGGGGAGCTGTTTTTT. It translates to CASTAGATDTGELFF.

V is TRBV27 and J is TRBJ2-1; the D is unclear. Looked up from germline, CDR1 is MNHEY and CDR2 is SMNVEV (reference sequence). The CDR3 length is 14 residues. Trimming stripped 5 bases from V and 5 bases from J, with 13 bases between. CDR3 loop: CASSPLGSHNEQFF. The DNA of the CDR3 is TGTGCCAGCAGTCCCCTCGGCAGCCACAATGAGCAGTTCTTC.

CDR3 region: CSASIAGGSYEQYF. The CDR3 DNA reads TGCAGTGCTAGTATAGCCGGAGGAAGTTACGAGCAGTACTTC. The V and J genes are TRBV20-1 and TRBJ2-7, with D maybe TRBD2 (5 bases). Trimming took 3 bases from V and 4 from J, leaving 16 bases between them. The CDR3 covers 14 residues. From germline, CDR1 is DFQATT and CDR2 SNEGSKA (reference sequence).

The chain links TRBV11-2 to TRBJ2-3; D is unresolved. The CDR3 is 14 residues long. The V gene lost 2 bases and the J gene lost 5 bases, with 11 bases spanning the gap. Germline assignment: CDR1 SGHAT and CDR2 FQNNGV. The CDR3 coding sequence is TGTGCCAGCAGCTTACCGTATCACTTAGATACGCAGTATTTT. Residues: CASSLPYHLDTQYF.

This clonotype was seen a handful of times. J is TRBJ2-3 and V is TRBV20-1; no clear D. The CDR3 spans 15 residues. V shed 1 base and J shed 4 bases, with 15 bases lying between them. Germline CDR1 is DFQATT and CDR2 is SNEGSKA (reference sequence). CDR3 coding DNA: TGCAGTGCTAGAGTTCCCGGACGCTCTCCAGATACGCAGTATTTT. It codes for CSARVPGRSPDTQYF.

The chain links TRBV4-2 to TRBJ2-2, with D unresolved. Trimming left V 1 base short and J 3 bases short, with 12 bases between. Germline CDR1 reads LGHNA; CDR2 reads YNFKEQ. This CDR3 contains 16 residues. DNA of the CDR3: TGTGCCAGCAGCCAAGCCTCCCGGACCCACACCGGGGAGCTGTTTTTT. Amino acids: CASSQASRTHTGELFF.

Turning to this clonotype: The junction departs from germline at one end; a sequencing error may be responsible. This chain connects TRBV5-1 to TRBJ1-3, with a possible D match to TRBD1 (5 bases). The CDR3 length is 14 residues. CDR1 is SGHRS, CDR2 YFSETQ, per germline. In DNA form, the CDR3 reads TGCGCCAGCAGCCCGGCGGGGACTTTGGACACCGTATATTTT. It translates to CASSPAGTLDTVYF.

This rearrangement joins TRBV7-6 to TRBJ2-1; TRBD2 agrees at 9 bases. CDR3 length equals 16 residues. The germline gives CDR1 SGHVS, CDR2 FNYEAQ. With 4 bases clipped from V and 5 bases from J, the junction kept 9 bases outside the gene matches. Written as DNA, the CDR3 is TGTGCCAGCAGCTCCCCGTTAAAGCGGGGGGACAATGAGCAGTTCTTC. This gives the protein CASSSPLKRGDNEQFF.

This rearrangement joins TRBV24-1 to TRBJ2-1; the match to TRBD2 covers 11 bases. This CDR3 spans 15 amino acids. The junction had 6 bases not matched to a gene; V was cut back by 4 bases and J by 8 bases. CDR1 and CDR2 (germline): KGHDR, SFDVKD. In DNA, the CDR3 is TGTGCCACCAGTGACGTAGCGGGAGGGGGCGATGAGCAGTTCTTC. Translated: CATSDVAGGGDEQFF.

The chain joins TRBV6-6 to TRBJ1-5; possible D gene TRBD1, 6 bases. The V gene's germline CDR1 is MNHNY and CDR2 SVGAGI (reference sequence). V dropped 4 bases and J dropped 3 bases, with 13 bases sitting between them. There are 15 residues in the CDR3. The CDR3 nucleotides read TGTGCCAGCAGTTGGGTGGACAGTATCAATCAGCCCCAGCATTTT. This gives the protein CASSWVDSINQPQHF.

The V and J genes are TRBV25-1 and TRBJ2-7; D is ambiguous. Germline loops: CDR1 MGHDK, CDR2 SYGVNS. Trimming pared 3 bases from V and 3 bases from J, leaving 9 bases between. There are 13 residues in the CDR3. The CDR3 sequence: CASSDAPGYEQYF. CDR3 nucleotide sequence: TGTGCCAGCAGTGATGCCCCGGGCTACGAGCAGTACTTC.

The chain recombines TRBV6-5 with TRBJ2-2; D remains ambiguous. CDR1 and CDR2 (germline): MNHEY, SVGAGI. CDR3 size: 15 residues. Trimming shortened V by 0 bases and J by 0 bases, and 5 bases separated the two germline ends. CDR3 amino acids: CASSYSTSNTGELFF. CDR3 nucleotides: TGTGCCAGCAGTTACTCGACGTCGAACACCGGGGAGCTGTTTTTT.

This clonotype was seen more than once but under ten times. This chain joins TRBV24-1 and TRBJ2-5, with unresolved D. Germline CDR1 and CDR2: KGHDR and SFDVKD. The V end lost 3 bases, the J end lost 5 bases, and 6 bases lay between the germline ends. This CDR3 spans 12 amino acids. This CDR3 reads CATSDGKETQYF. The CDR3, as DNA: TGTGCCACCAGTGATGGGAAGGAGACCCAGTACTTC.

In its sample, this clonotype was seen a few times. This sequence joins TRBV7-6 and TRBJ2-1; no clear D. There are 12 residues in the CDR3. The germline V gene has CDR1 SGHVS and CDR2 FNYEAQ. Between the trimmed V and J ends, which lost 1 base and 8 bases, there was a span of 6 bases. The CDR3 here is CASSLVHDEQFF. CDR3 sequence (DNA): TGTGCCAGCAGCTTAGTGCATGATGAGCAGTTCTTC.

This chain links TRBV12-3 or TRBV12-4 with TRBJ1-6; D is unclear. V lost 6 bases, J lost 4 bases, and 7 bases lay in between. CDR3 length: 13 residues. CDR3 DNA sequence: TGTGCCAGCAGCCCAAGTTATAATTCACCCCTCCACTTT. It codes for CASSPSYNSPLHF.

V gene TRBV2 combines with J gene TRBJ1-2; 7 bases align to TRBD1. Germline CDR1 is SNHLY and CDR2 is FYNNEI. Trimming took 4 bases from V and 11 from J; bases not matched to a gene: 4. CDR3 length equals 11 residues. The CDR3 reads CASSVRQGYTF. The CDR3 DNA follows: TGTGCCAGCAGTGTTCGACAGGGTTACACCTTC.

The V gene is TRBV3-1, the J gene TRBJ2-7; D unclear. The germline V gene encodes CDR1 LGHDT and CDR2 YNNKEL (reference sequence). The V and J ends lost 0 bases and 5 bases respectively, with 17 bases between them. This CDR3 contains 16 residues. CDR3 nucleotide sequence: TGTGCCAGCAGCCAAGACCGGGCTTCGGTCCCTGACGAGCAGTACTTC. It specifies CASSQDRASVPDEQYF.

This chain joins TRBV20-1 and TRBJ2-5; possible D gene TRBD1, 6 bases. Germline CDR1 is DFQATT and CDR2 is SNEGSKA (reference sequence). The CDR3 loop spans 14 amino acids. Deletions cut 0 bases from V and 4 bases from J, with 12 bases between. DNA for the CDR3: TGCAGTGCTAGAGATCGGGGCAGGGGAGAGACCCAGTACTTC. Its translation is CSARDRGRGETQYF.

The rearrangement joins TRBV2 to TRBJ2-5, with 10 bases that match TRBD2. With V trimmed by 1 base and J by 4 bases, 3 bases remained unmatched. CDR3 size: 15 residues. CDR1 SNHLY and CDR2 FYNNEI come from the germline V gene. The chain's CDR3 is CASSEEAGGLETQYF. CDR3 DNA: TGTGCCAGCAGTGAAGAAGCGGGGGGGTTAGAGACCCAGTACTTC.

CDR3 sequence (DNA): TGCAGTGCTAGAGTTTCGGGACAGGGGCAACAGCCCCAGCATTTT. Residues: CSARVSGQGQQPQHF. V usage is TRBV20-1 and J usage is TRBJ1-5; 10 nucleotides align to TRBD1. Per the germline V gene, CDR1 is DFQATT and CDR2 is SNEGSKA (reference sequence). J gave up 7 bases and V 1 base, and 7 bases lay outside the gene matches. The CDR3 has 15 residues.

The chain links TRBV18 to TRBJ1-1; perhaps TRBD1 as D (5 bases). This CDR3 spans 16 amino acids. The germline CDR1 and CDR2 sequences are KGHSH and LQKENI. V shed 0 bases and J shed 5 bases, with 16 bases lying between them. The CDR3 DNA sequence: TGTGCCAGCTCACCACCATCGCGGGGACCCTGGACTGAAGCTTTCTTT. Amino acids: CASSPPSRGPWTEAFF.

The V call is TRBV6-6, the J call TRBJ2-1; D not certain. Germline CDR1 MNHNY, CDR2 SVGAGI (reference sequence). Trimming took off 6 bases at V and 10 bases at J, with 13 bases between the two ends. This CDR3 has 12 amino acids. The CDR3 DNA reads as TGTGCCAGCAGATCTTACTCTGGGGAGCAGTTCTTC. Amino acids: CASRSYSGEQFF.

This clonotype appeared a few times. The gene calls are TRBV5-1 and TRBJ1-3, with a tentative D call TRBD1 (5 bases). The CDR3 consists of 14 residues. Trimming pared 3 bases from V and 0 bases from J, leaving 7 bases between. Germline V gives CDR1 SGHRS, CDR2 YFSETQ. DNA for the CDR3: TGCGCCAGCAGCTGGGGACCCTCTGGAAACACCATATATTTT. Its protein is CASSWGPSGNTIYF. Using reference TRBV5-1 and TRBJ1-3 for the parts outside the CDR3, the full variable domain is KAGVTQTPRYLIKTRGQQVTLSCSPISGHRSVSWYQQTPGQGLQFLFEYFSETQRNKGNFPGRFSGRQFSNSRSEMNVSTLELGDSALYLCASSWGPSGNTIYFGEGSWLTVV.